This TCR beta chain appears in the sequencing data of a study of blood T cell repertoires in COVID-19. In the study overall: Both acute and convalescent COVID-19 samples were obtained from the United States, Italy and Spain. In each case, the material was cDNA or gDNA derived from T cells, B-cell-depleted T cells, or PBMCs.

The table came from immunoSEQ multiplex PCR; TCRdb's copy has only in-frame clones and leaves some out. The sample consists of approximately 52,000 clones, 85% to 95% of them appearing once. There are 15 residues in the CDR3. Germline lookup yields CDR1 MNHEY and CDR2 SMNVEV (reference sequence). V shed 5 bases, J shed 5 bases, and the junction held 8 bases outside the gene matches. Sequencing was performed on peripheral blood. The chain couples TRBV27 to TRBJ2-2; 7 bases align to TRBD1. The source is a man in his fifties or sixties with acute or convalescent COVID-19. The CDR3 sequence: CASSQKGAGTGELFF. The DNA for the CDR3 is TGTGCCAGCAGTCAGAAGGGGGCTGGGACCGGGGAGCTGTTTTTT.